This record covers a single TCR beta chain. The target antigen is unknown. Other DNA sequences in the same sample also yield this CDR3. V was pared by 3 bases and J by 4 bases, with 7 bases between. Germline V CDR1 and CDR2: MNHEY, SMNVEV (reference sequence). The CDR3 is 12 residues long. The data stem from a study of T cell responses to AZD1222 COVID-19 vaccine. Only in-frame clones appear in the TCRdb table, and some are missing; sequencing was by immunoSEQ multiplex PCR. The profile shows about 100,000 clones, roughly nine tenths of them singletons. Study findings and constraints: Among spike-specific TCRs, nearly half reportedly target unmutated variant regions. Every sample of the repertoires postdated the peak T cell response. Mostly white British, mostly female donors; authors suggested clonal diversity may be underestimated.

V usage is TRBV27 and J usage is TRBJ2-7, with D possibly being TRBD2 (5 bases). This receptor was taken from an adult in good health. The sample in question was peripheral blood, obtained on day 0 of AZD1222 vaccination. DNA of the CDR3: TGTGCCAGCAGTTTTTCGGGGTACGAGCAGTACTTC. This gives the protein CASSFSGYEQYF.